Below are 24 T cell receptor beta chains sequenced from a single sample in a study of blood T cell repertoires in COVID-19. Sequencing was performed with immunoSEQ multiplex PCR; in TCRdb, only in-frame clones are kept and a portion is missing. The sample has roughly 180,000 clones, around 74% seen once. The material sequenced was peripheral blood. The receptors were sampled from a woman between 55 and 75 years old with COVID-19, enrolled during active disease.

The rearrangement joins TRBV3-1 (or the pseudogene TRBV3-2) to TRBJ2-3; TRBD2 matches at 8 bases. J gave up 2 bases and V 4 bases, and 5 bases lay outside the gene matches. The CDR3 length is 15 residues. Germline CDR1 LGHDT, CDR2 YNNKEL (reference sequence). The CDR3 DNA reads as TGTGCCAGCAGCCCTAGCGGGTCGCACACAGATACGCAGTATTTT. It specifies CASSPSGSHTDTQYF.

The CDR3 DNA sequence: TGTGCCAGCAGTTTAGGCGGCCTGGGACAGGGGTACGAGCAGTACTTC. Amino acids: CASSLGGLGQGYEQYF. The V gene is TRBV28, the J gene TRBJ2-7, with TRBD1 matching over 10 bases. Per the germline V gene, CDR1 is MDHEN and CDR2 is SYDVKM. The CDR3 is made up of 16 amino acids. V shed 2 bases and J 4 bases; nucleotides not matched to a gene: 8.

V gene TRBV6-2 or TRBV6-3 combines with J gene TRBJ1-5; TRBD1 matches at 11 bases. From germline, CDR1 is MNHEY and CDR2 SVGEGT. The V and J ends lost 5 bases and 7 bases, in that order; junction bases with no gene match: 4. The CDR3 is 14 residues long. The CDR3 is CASSRTGGRQPQHF. The CDR3 DNA reads TGTGCCAGCAGTAGGACAGGGGGCAGACAGCCCCAGCATTTT.

Comments on this clone: Mismatch with germline at one junction end may stem from a read error. The DNA of the CDR3 is TGCGCCAGCAGCCAATATCGGTCTATAGGAGGCACCGATACGCAGTATTTT. Translation: CASSQYRSIGGTDTQYF. The genes are TRBV4-3 and TRBJ2-3, with D maybe TRBD2 (5 bases). Per the germline V gene, CDR1 is LGHNA and CDR2 is YSLEER. CDR3 size: 17 residues.

V is TRBV10-1 and J is TRBJ2-2; 12 nucleotides agree with TRBD2. Losses at the gene ends were 2 bases for V and 4 bases for J; bases not matched to a gene: 5. Germline loops: CDR1 WNHNN, CDR2 SYGVQD (reference sequence). The CDR3 spans 17 residues. CDR3 in amino acids: CASSELLAGGPTGELFF. As DNA, the CDR3 is TGCGCCAGCAGTGAGCTTCTAGCGGGAGGGCCCACCGGGGAGCTGTTTTTT.

The chain employs TRBV6-5 and TRBJ2-1; 10 bases match TRBD2. CDR1 MNHEY and CDR2 SVGAGI come from the germline V gene. With 8 bases clipped from V and 15 bases from J, the junction kept 16 bases outside the gene matches. The CDR3 loop spans 14 amino acids. The CDR3 coding sequence is TGTGCCAGCGAAAGGACTAGCGGCTCCGAGGGGCGGTTCTTC. This encodes CASERTSGSEGRFF.

The rearrangement uses TRBV6-6 and TRBJ1-1, with 7 bases lining up with TRBD1. The CDR3 sequence is 16 residues long. Germline lookup yields CDR1 MNHNY and CDR2 SVGAGI (reference sequence). V was pared by 0 bases and J by 6 bases, with 10 bases of the junction left unmatched. CDR3 sequence: CASSYSDTGVSPEAFF. The CDR3 DNA is TGTGCCAGCAGTTACTCGGATACAGGGGTCAGCCCTGAAGCTTTCTTT.

The rearrangement links TRBV19 to TRBJ1-5, with 7 bases matching TRBD1. The CDR3 spans 13 residues. V was pared by 10 bases and J by 3 bases, with 6 bases of the junction left unmatched. The germline CDR1 and CDR2 sequences are LNHDA and SQIVND (reference sequence). The CDR3 loop is CATTGQLNQPQHF. In nucleotides, the CDR3 is TGTGCCACCACGGGACAGCTCAATCAGCCCCAGCATTTT.

DNA of the CDR3: TGTGCCAGCAGTGGGGTTGGGCAGTCCACCTATGGCTACACCTTC. It encodes CASSGVGQSTYGYTF. The chain combines TRBV25-1 with TRBJ1-2; D gene ambiguous. Germline V lookup: CDR1 MGHDK, CDR2 SYGVNS. Trimming cost V 4 bases and J 4 bases, with 16 bases left between them. The CDR3 is 15 amino acids.

This clone was counted once. The chain uses TRBV9 and TRBJ2-3, with 8 bases identical to TRBD2. Trimming cost V 1 base and J 5 bases; bases outside gene matches: 6. Germline CDR1 and CDR2: SGDLS and YYNGEE. The CDR3 runs to 15 residues. The CDR3 DNA sequence: TGTGCCAGCAGCGTATCAGCGGGGGTAGGAGATACGCAGTATTTT. Its protein is CASSVSAGVGDTQYF.

The gene calls are TRBV9 and TRBJ2-5, with D possibly matching TRBD1 (6 bases). The germline CDR1 and CDR2 sequences are SGDLS and YYNGEE. Trimming took 0 bases from V and 5 from J, leaving 11 bases between them. This CDR3 comprises 14 residues. CDR3: CASSVDRARETQYF. For the CDR3, the DNA is TGTGCCAGCAGCGTAGACAGGGCGAGGGAGACCCAGTACTTC.

The J gene is TRBJ2-5, the V gene TRBV5-1, with 16 positions matching TRBD2. V was pared by 4 bases and J by 4 bases, with 13 bases of the junction left unmatched. Germline CDR1 SGHRS, CDR2 YFSETQ. The CDR3 loop spans 19 amino acids. The CDR3 nucleotides are TGCGCCAGCAGCACGGGGACTAGCGGGGGGGCCTTGTTCGGAGAGACCCAGTACTTC. It is translated as CASSTGTSGGALFGETQYF.

This clone was counted once. CDR3 coding DNA: TGCGCCAGCACTTCCGGGACTAGACCCAATGAGCAGTTCTTC. Translating it yields CASTSGTRPNEQFF. This chain joins TRBV4-1 and TRBJ2-1; 8 bases align to TRBD2. Germline V lookup: CDR1 MGHRA, CDR2 YSYEKL. After removal of 7 bases from V and 6 bases from J, the junction contained 8 bases not matched to a gene. CDR3 size: 14 residues.

V and J are TRBV11-2 and TRBJ2-7; 10 nucleotides match TRBD1. Germline CDR1 SGHAT, CDR2 FQNNGV. V trimming: 1 base; J trimming: 3 bases; junction bases outside the gene matches: 3. This CDR3 has 15 amino acids. This CDR3 reads CASSLGRTGGYEQYF. Written as DNA, the CDR3 is TGTGCCAGCAGCTTAGGGCGGACAGGGGGCTACGAGCAGTACTTC.

The chain is built from TRBV7-9 and TRBJ1-1, with D possibly being TRBD1 (5 bases). This CDR3 has 15 residues. Germline V gene data show CDR1 as SEHNR and CDR2 as FQNEAQ (reference sequence). V lost 0 bases and J lost 11, with 19 bases in between. CDR3 loop: CASSLALTDTARAFF. In DNA, the CDR3 is TGTGCCAGCAGCTTAGCCCTGACGGACACAGCTCGCGCTTTCTTT.

The V and J genes are TRBV19 and TRBJ2-3; D may be TRBD2 (6 bases). Germline CDR1 is LNHDA and CDR2 is SQIVND (reference sequence). V lost 4 bases and J 1 base, leaving 15 bases between the germline ends. The CDR3 loop spans 16 amino acids. The CDR3 reads CASSTPRTTGTDTQYF. The CDR3 DNA follows: TGTGCCAGTAGTACCCCCAGGACTACGGGCACAGATACGCAGTATTTT.

V and J are TRBV27 and TRBJ2-5; possibly TRBD1 for D (6 bases). The CDR3 has 13 residues. V was pared by 5 bases and J by 11 bases, with 18 bases between. Per germline, CDR1 MNHEY and CDR2 SMNVEV (reference sequence). The CDR3 DNA sequence: TGTGCCAGCAGTCAAGGGCCTGTAGGGACACAGTACTTC. This codes for CASSQGPVGTQYF.

CDR3 sequence reads: CASSIGQPVDEQYV. The CDR3 bases are TGTGCCAGTAGTATAGGACAGCCGGTCGACGAGCAGTACGTC. The chain links TRBV19 to TRBJ2-7; possibly TRBD1 for D (5 bases). The V and J ends lost 1 base and 5 bases respectively, with 12 bases between them. Per the germline V gene, CDR1 is LNHDA and CDR2 is SQIVND (reference sequence). The CDR3 contains 14 residues.

The chain employs TRBV19 and TRBJ2-1, with a weak D call TRBD2 (6 bases). CDR1 is LNHDA and CDR2 is SQIVND in the germline V gene (reference sequence). This CDR3 has 16 amino acids. The V and J ends lost 3 bases and 0 bases respectively, with 12 bases between them. CDR3: CASSIPGGSSYNEQFF. The CDR3 nucleotides are TGTGCCAGTAGTATCCCCGGGGGAAGCTCCTACAATGAGCAGTTCTTC.

The chain employs TRBV19 and TRBJ2-2; the D gene is possibly TRBD2 (13 bases). Germline loops: CDR1 LNHDA, CDR2 SQIVND (reference sequence). The CDR3 has 23 amino acids. Trimming cost V 6 bases and J 6 bases, with 41 bases left between them. Here the CDR3 reads CASRTPPGTGGATSGGRAGELFF. DNA for the CDR3: TGTGCCAGTAGAACTCCCCCCGGGACAGGGGGCGCGACTAGCGGGGGGAGAGCCGGGGAGCTGTTTTTT.

The CDR3 sequence: CASSLRGTGAGAGANVLTF. CDR3 coding DNA: TGTGCCAGCAGCTTAAGGGGTACAGGGGCGGGCGCTGGGGCCAACGTCCTGACTTTC. The genes are TRBV7-3 and TRBJ2-6; 7 bases line up with TRBD1. After removal of 1 base from V and 2 bases from J, the junction contained 11 bases not matched to a gene. CDR1 SGHTA and CDR2 FQGTGA come from the germline V gene. This CDR3 has 19 residues.

The chain employs TRBV29-1 and TRBJ2-1; D not certain. Trimming cost V 7 bases and J 4 bases, with 11 bases left between them. CDR3 length equals 12 residues. The germline V gene encodes CDR1 SQVTM and CDR2 ANQGSEA. The CDR3 bases are TGCAGCGCTCAAGCGACTTACAATGAGCAGTTCTTC. Its translation: CSAQATYNEQFF.

CDR3 sequence: CASSLKRTGYDEQYV. CDR3 DNA sequence: TGTGCCAGCAGCTTAAAGCGGACAGGGTACGACGAGCAGTACGTC. This chain joins TRBV7-8 and TRBJ2-7; TRBD1 matches at 8 bases. The trim removed 2 bases at V and 5 bases at J, leaving 8 bases unmatched. The germline gives CDR1 SGHVS, CDR2 FQNEAQ. The CDR3 is 15 amino acids.

This clone turned up a few times. The rearrangement joins TRBV28 to TRBJ2-5; the D gene is possibly TRBD2 (6 bases). Germline V gene data show CDR1 as MDHEN and CDR2 as SYDVKM. Trimming pared 5 bases from V and 5 bases from J, leaving 18 bases between. The CDR3 length is 15 residues. The CDR3 DNA sequence: TGTGCCAGCAGTGGGGCGGGGCCTTTGGGGGAGACCCAGTACTTC. Its translation: CASSGAGPLGETQYF.